This T cell receptor (beta chain) originates from a study of early T cells in non-severe SARS-CoV-2 infection. At the level of the study: Bulk RNA from unsorted whole blood was sequenced; chains were unpaired.

With V trimmed by 3 bases and J by 5 bases, 9 bases remained unmatched. The CDR3 length is 16 residues. Individual cDNA molecules were tagged with unique molecular identifiers, the study reported. TCRdb passed the 5' RACE reads through MiXCR, listing each CDR3 protein once. The sample includes roughly 31,000 distinct CDR3 sequences, 4.6% of them seen just once. This chain connects TRBV12-3 or TRBV12-4 to TRBJ2-5; 10 bases are shared with TRBD2. Source material: whole blood. This receptor was taken from an adult who was a healthcare worker with PCR-confirmed SARS-CoV-2 infection or an uninfected control (not recorded which). In DNA form, the CDR3 reads TGTGCCAGCAGTTTCAGGCTAGCGGGAGTGGGGGAGACCCAGTACTTC. This translates into CASSFRLAGVGETQYF.